A single sample gave rise to the 6 T cell receptor beta chains below, sequenced in a study of PD-1 blockade in classical Hodgkin lymphoma. Indicated time point: cycle 4 day 1 (C4D1), after 6 weeks of nivolumab. Every single patient, without exception, relapsed after autologous stem cell transplantation, and brentuximab vedotin exposure varied. Isolation of CD4+ T cells from thawed PBMCs was performed by magnetic negative selection. TCRdb's table, derived via immunoSEQ multiplex PCR, lists solely in-frame clones and lacks some. This table has 34,000 or so clones, about 90% appearing once. The specimen was CD4+ T cells from blood, collected before the fourth cycle of nivolumab. Source of these receptors: a human donor with classical Hodgkin lymphoma.

This clone was seen just once. The chain has TRBV21-1 and TRBJ1-1. TRBV21-1 is shown as a pseudogene. The length of the CDR3 is 13 residues. DNA for the CDR3: TGTGCCAGCAGGCCCGGGTCACCCACTGAAGCTTTCTTT. Translation gives CASRPGSPTEAFF.

The rearrangement uses TRBV2 and TRBJ1-3; D unclear. V shed 6 bases and J shed 2 bases, with 17 bases lying between them. Germline V gene lookup returns CDR1 SNHLY and CDR2 FYNNEI. There are 16 residues in the CDR3. CDR3 bases: TGTGCCAGCAGGCCGACGTCGGATGGTGCTGGAAACACCATATATTTT. Protein product: CASRPTSDGAGNTIYF.

The chain couples TRBV30 to TRBJ2-5, with D perhaps being TRBD1 or TRBD2 (5 bases each). Trimming took off 4 bases at V and 2 bases at J, with 14 bases between the two ends. CDR1 is GTSNPN and CDR2 is SVGIG in the germline V gene (reference sequence). The CDR3 is 14 residues long. The CDR3 sequence: CAWTPPGAQETQYF. The CDR3 nucleotides are TGTGCCTGGACCCCTCCCGGGGCTCAAGAGACCCAGTACTTC.

The CDR3 DNA is TGTGCCAGCAGCGATTATAGCAATCAGCCCCAGCATTTT. Its protein is CASSDYSNQPQHF. The chain uses TRBV25-1 and TRBJ1-5; D call uncertain. This CDR3 is 13 amino acids long. Trimming removed 6 bases at V and 0 bases at J, with 6 bases between. Germline V gene data show CDR1 as MGHDK and CDR2 as SYGVNS.

The chain combines TRBV5-1 with TRBJ1-2, with 8 bases identical to TRBD1. The CDR3 contains 15 residues. J gave up 4 bases and V 1 base, and 6 bases lay outside the gene matches. The germline V gene has CDR1 SGHRS and CDR2 YFSETQ. The CDR3 loop reads CASSLTDRGIYGYTF. The CDR3 nucleotides are TGCGCCAGCAGCTTGACCGACAGGGGAATCTATGGCTACACCTTC.

This clone was observed a few times. The rearrangement joins TRBV1 to TRBJ2-3; the table gives TRBD2 as D, unverified against the DNA. TRBV1 is a pseudogene. The CDR3 totals 18 residues. The CDR3 reads CTSSQDLLAGRVTDTQYF. The CDR3 DNA reads as TGCACCAGCAGCCAAGACCTTCTAGCGGGAAGGGTCACAGATACGCAGTATTTT.